The entry that follows covers one T cell receptor beta chain sequence. It has no known antigen specificity. Within one base of it there is no much larger clone, and no base qualities were kept. CD8 naive samples consisted of CD45RO-negative cells that were positively selected for CCR7, yielding a CD45RA+CCR7+ population without TemRA cells. The donors were healthy, HIV-negative adults who had no recently reported acute infections or vaccinations. All donors were Caucasian adults living in Nashville, Tennessee, USA. Blood was collected by leukapheresis, and PBMCs were isolated by Ficoll-Histopaque density gradient centrifugation and then cryopreserved in liquid nitrogen vapor phase. Analytical flow cytometry was used to check the purity and quantity of every magnetically sorted T cell population. From each sorted fraction, genomic DNA was isolated and quantified by UV absorbance on a Nanodrop 2000c.

The source of the sample is a study of shared clonotypes between healthy human individuals (TCRdb year 2020). Study-wide context: The cohort included three men and a couple of women between 18 and 49 years of age. Blood TCR repertoires of roughly five healthy adults were deeply sequenced to estimate repertoire size and the extent of clonotype sharing between individuals. Leukapheresis yielded between about 0.9 and 10 billion PBMCs per donor. For each donor, CD4 naive and CD4 memory were each given three plates, CD8 naive was given two plates, and CD8 memory was given one plate. Libraries were prepared and TCR repertoires were sequenced by different laboratories using diverse techniques, in order to increase sequencing depth and limit assay-specific biases.

TCR CDR3 regions were amplified from genomic DNA by multiplex PCR using the deep immunoSEQ assay. Genomic DNA extracted from each cell subset was distributed evenly over all wells of several immunoSEQ 96-well plates, and each plate served as one replicate. For sorted subsets, roughly 0.2 ug genomic DNA, equal to tens of thousands of T cell genomes, was loaded into each replicate PCR. Purified libraries were quantified with a Qubit 3.0 fluorometer, sized on a Bioanalyzer 2100, and re-quantified with the KAPA Library Quantification kit. A separate single-read 150-cycle Illumina NextSeq 550 flow cell was used to sequence each immunoSEQ 96-well plate. The original methods were these. The immunoSEQ output contained only junctional sequences without quality scores, so filtering could not match that applied to full-length reads. To assign V/J genes and CDR3, sequences were annotated using PyIR, a Python wrapper for IgBLAST v1.9, with IMGT germline references. Reads were filtered out if the reads had weak V/J assignments (E-value above 1e-6), no CDR3, stop codons, out-of-frame junctions, or ambiguous translated residues. V3J clonotypes were defined by identical inferred V gene, J gene, and CDR3 amino acid sequence. To compute the percentage overlap between repertoires, the number of shared unique clonotypes was divided by the size of the smaller repertoire. Richness of each repertoire was evaluated using RTK rarefaction, the Chao1 estimator, and Recon v2.1 estimates of unobserved clonotypes. OLGA was used to compute generation probabilities for all TCRbeta clonotypes that the gDNA method yielded from four donors. The clones in this table, taken by TCRdb from immuneACCESS, are in-frame only. Not every clone is retained; where verified, under half of the shortfall comes from an unresolved V gene, and the cause of the rest is unknown. V, J and clone size are those of that table, while D and trimming were read from the DNA. In this sample the table shows roughly 2 million clones, about 95% of which occur a single time. Jointly, the top ten make up 0.9% to 1.3% of the sample.

V sheds 6 bases and J sheds 4 bases, leaving 14 bases between their ends. The CDR3 goes from the cysteine to the phenylalanine over 14 residues. The retained sequence is limited to the CDR3, 42 bases, with the frame set at the first base. CDR1 and CDR2 (KGHSH, LQKENI) derive from the germline V gene. The paper as a whole reports these results and caveats: Pairwise subsampling indicated that sequencing depth was expected to affect the degree of clonotype sharing among donors. Because the study included a small number of donors, the genetic and exposure-history diversity represented was limited. Clonotypes shared by all four sorted-subset donors showed higher generation probabilities than non-shared clonotypes. Across four donors, 5% to 6% of naive CD4, roughly 3.4% of naive CD8, around 2.1% of memory CD4, and roughly 0.4% of memory CD8 clonotypes were shared. Sampling was restricted to blood, and TCR repertoires in tissues likely differ from the TCR repertoires found in blood. Incomplete sequencing was indicated by rarefaction of sorted-subset datasets, despite the large sequencing depth. Larger estimated clonotype richness was generally found for naive subsets than for memory subsets.

Sequenced: naive CD8+ T cells sorted from blood. The cell subset or site label, read with the paper, signifies: CD45RA+CCR7+. The chain couples TRBV18 to TRBJ2-3; TRBD2 is a weak D gene call, 5 bases matching. This TCR was recovered from a man aged 18 to 30 in good health. The CDR3 loop reads CASSRKGSADTQYF. At the DNA level, the sequence is TGTGCCAGCTCTCGGAAGGGTAGCGCAGATACGCAGTATTTT.